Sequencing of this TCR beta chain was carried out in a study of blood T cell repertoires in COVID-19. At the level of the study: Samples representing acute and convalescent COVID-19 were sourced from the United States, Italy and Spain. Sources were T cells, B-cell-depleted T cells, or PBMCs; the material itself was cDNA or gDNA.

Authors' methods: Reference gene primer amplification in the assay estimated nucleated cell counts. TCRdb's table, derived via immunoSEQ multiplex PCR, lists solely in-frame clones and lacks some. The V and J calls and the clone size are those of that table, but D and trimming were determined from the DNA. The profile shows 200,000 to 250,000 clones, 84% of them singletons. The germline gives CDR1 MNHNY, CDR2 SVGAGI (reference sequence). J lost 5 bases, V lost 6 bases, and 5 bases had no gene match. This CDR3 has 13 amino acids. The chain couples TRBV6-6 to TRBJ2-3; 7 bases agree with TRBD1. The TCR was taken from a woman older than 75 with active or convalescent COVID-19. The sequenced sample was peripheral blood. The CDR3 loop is CASRPTGVDTQYF. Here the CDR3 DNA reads TGTGCCAGCAGACCAACAGGGGTAGATACGCAGTATTTT.